The clone carrying this T cell receptor beta chain occurred once. The sample belongs to a study of shared T cell receptors in the human thymus. CDR1 is PRHDT, CDR2 FYEKMQ, per germline (reference sequence). V shed 4 bases and J 0 bases; nucleotides not matched to a gene: 4. CDR3 length: 16 residues. Assay: immunoSEQ multiplex PCR; the TCRdb copy retains only in-frame clones and omits some. The repertoire holds roughly 660,000 clones, with approximately 90% as singletons. This same sample was also part of a study on human thymus T cells. This second study says: Resections obtained during corrective heart surgery supplied the thymus tissue. Biased V and J segment usage appeared in thymus and peripheral blood.

V usage is TRBV13 and J usage is TRBJ2-5; 11 bases match TRBD2. Sequencing was carried out using thymocytes. This sequence was found in a boy under two years old with a congenital heart defect. The CDR3 DNA follows: TGTGCCAGCAGCTCGGAGACTAGCGGGGACCAAGAGACCCAGTACTTC. It encodes CASSSETSGDQETQYF.